Below are 31 T cell receptor beta chains sequenced from a single sample in a study of regulatory T cells in long-lasting Graves disease. Libraries of TCR beta came from iRepertoire HTBI primers plus Arm-PCR of CDR3 regions. TCRdb ran MiXCR on the multiplex PCR reads and lists one entry per CDR3 protein. The sample has 400,000 to 500,000 distinct CDR3 sequences; less than 15% are singletons. Time point given: newly diagnosed GD, antithyroid drugs for less than 3 months. RNA isolated from PBMCs was used to make the TCR library. The same sample was also used in a study of T cells in Graves' hyperthyroidism and ophthalmopathy.

The sample was peripheral blood mononuclear cells (PBMCs), taken at new diagnosis, from a patient treated with antithyroid drugs. The receptors originated from a woman aged 45-60 years with Graves disease.

This clonotype was detected a few times. The chain couples TRBV20-1 to TRBJ2-1; TRBD1 might be the D (5 bases). The CDR3 length is 11 residues. CDR1 DFQATT and CDR2 SNEGSKA come from the germline V gene (reference sequence). Trimming removed 5 bases from V and 10 bases from J, with 12 bases in between. This chain's CDR3 is CSASQGGEQFF. CDR3 DNA: TGCAGTGCTTCCCAGGGTGGGGAGCAGTTCTTC.

This clonotype came up a few times. The rearrangement uses TRBV27 and TRBJ2-1; D remains ambiguous. CDR3 length: 15 amino acids. V lost 5 bases, J lost 2 bases, and 13 bases lay in between. Germline CDR1 MNHEY, CDR2 SMNVEV (reference sequence). The CDR3 coding sequence is TGTGCCAGCAGTCCGCGCTTGGGCACCTACAATGAGCAGTTCTTC. It yields the protein CASSPRLGTYNEQFF.

This clonotype was picked up a small number of times. This chain links TRBV19 with TRBJ2-3; D remains unclear. V dropped 5 bases and J dropped 5 bases, with 20 bases sitting between them. The CDR3 is 16 amino acids. Germline lookup yields CDR1 LNHDA and CDR2 SQIVND (reference sequence). This CDR3 is CASSHTGYPQIDTQYF. DNA for the CDR3: TGTGCCAGTAGTCACACCGGGTACCCGCAGATAGATACGCAGTATTTT.

This clonotype came up a few times. The genes are TRBV2 and TRBJ2-2; D remains ambiguous. Germline-derived CDR1 and CDR2 are SNHLY and FYNNEI. The CDR3 is made up of 14 amino acids. Trimming cost V 4 bases and J 7 bases, with 13 bases left between them. The CDR3 loop reads CASSGLRAGGELFF. The CDR3 region has the DNA TGTGCCAGCAGTGGGCTAAGGGCTGGCGGGGAGCTGTTTTTT.

This clonotype showed up many times. This sequence joins TRBV28 and TRBJ2-7; D gene uncertain. CDR3 length: 14 residues. Germline CDR1 is MDHEN and CDR2 is SYDVKM. Trimming took off 2 bases at V and 4 bases at J, with 12 bases between the two ends. CDR3 loop: CASSLLSSGYEQYF. Here the CDR3 DNA reads TGTGCCAGCAGTTTACTGTCTAGTGGGTACGAGCAGTACTTC. Full variable domain (rest looked up from reference TRBV28 and TRBJ2-7): DVKVTQSSRYLVKRTGEKVFLECVQDMDHENMFWYRQDPGLGLRLIYFSYDVKMKEKGDIPEGYSVSREKKERFSLILESASTNQTSMYLCASSLLSSGYEQYFGPGTRLTVT.

In its sample, this clonotype was seen a few times. A much more abundant neighbour one base away suggests this may be a read error. The CDR3 reads CASSYYCSDRWTSGIVDAQYF. As DNA, the CDR3 is TGTGCCAGCAGTTACTACTGTTCCGACAGGTGGACTAGCGGGATTGTTGATGCGCAGTATTTT. The chain uses TRBV6-2 or TRBV6-3 and TRBJ2-3; 12 positions match TRBD2. With 1 base clipped from V and 10 bases from J, the junction kept 24 bases outside the gene matches. CDR3 size: 21 residues. From germline, CDR1 is MNHEY and CDR2 SVGEGT.

In its sample, this clonotype was seen a few times. The gene calls are TRBV5-1 and TRBJ2-5; D possibly corresponds to TRBD2 (5 bases). Trimming cost V 0 bases and J 1 base, with 10 bases left between them. The CDR3 is made up of 15 amino acids. Germline V CDR1 and CDR2: SGHRS, YFSETQ. CDR3 DNA sequence: TGCGCCAGCAGCTTGGGAGGGATTCCCCAAGAGACCCAGTACTTC. This encodes CASSLGGIPQETQYF.

This clonotype was counted only a few times. The CDR3 DNA is TGTGCCAGCAGCTTTTTCGAACCGGGACAGAACCTCTACAATGAGCAGTTCTTC. Its translation: CASSFFEPGQNLYNEQFF. V and J are TRBV7-6 and TRBJ2-1; 7 bases map to TRBD1. The J segment lost 3 bases and the V segment lost 3 bases, leaving 14 bases of the junction unmatched. The CDR3 totals 18 residues. Looked up from germline, CDR1 is SGHVS and CDR2 is FNYEAQ.

This clonotype was seen many times. This chain links TRBV2 with TRBJ2-3; 8 positions match TRBD2. From germline, CDR1 is SNHLY and CDR2 FYNNEI. This CDR3 has 15 residues. With 8 bases clipped from V and 4 bases from J, the junction kept 11 bases outside the gene matches. The CDR3 protein is CASGGVAGSADTQYF. CDR3 DNA sequence: TGTGCCAGCGGGGGGGTAGCGGGATCGGCAGATACGCAGTATTTT.

This clonotype turned up a few times. The CDR3 nucleotides are TGTGCCAGCAGCTTAGCTGAGGCGGGGCCAGCGGGGGAGCTGTTTTTT. Translation gives CASSLAEAGPAGELFF. The chain carries TRBV7-9 and TRBJ2-2, with D perhaps TRBD2 (6 bases). The germline V and J ends were trimmed by 0 bases and 8 bases, with 16 bases remaining between them. This CDR3 has 16 amino acids. In germline, CDR1 is SEHNR, CDR2 FQNEAQ (reference sequence).

This clonotype was detected a few times. V is TRBV25-1 and J is TRBJ1-2; D gene unclear. CDR3 length: 16 residues. V shed 5 bases and J shed 4 bases, with 20 bases lying between them. CDR1 is MGHDK, CDR2 SYGVNS, per germline. CDR3 nucleotide sequence: TGTGCCAGCAGTCACCGGGTGGGCCTTGCGACCTATGGCTACACCTTC. Protein sequence: CASSHRVGLATYGYTF.

This clonotype was recorded at least ten times. This chain joins TRBV28 and TRBJ2-1; TRBD1 agrees at 8 bases. Germline trimming cut 4 bases from V and 3 bases from J; bases unmatched to any gene: 8. The germline CDR1 and CDR2 sequences are MDHEN and SYDVKM. The CDR3 consists of 16 residues. The CDR3 DNA follows: TGTGCCAGCAGTTCCAGGGGGCAGAGGGGCTACAATGAGCAGTTCTTC. This codes for CASSSRGQRGYNEQFF.

The sample holds many counts of this clonotype. V usage is TRBV27 and J usage is TRBJ1-1, with D unresolved. Germline loops: CDR1 MNHEY, CDR2 SMNVEV (reference sequence). V lost 5 bases to trimming and J lost 2 bases, with 12 bases between them. The CDR3 contains 14 residues. CDR3 nucleotide sequence: TGTGCCAGCAGTAAGGGAATTCTCAACACTGAAGCTTTCTTT. Its translation is CASSKGILNTEAFF.

A remark on this clonotype: A junction end diverges from the germline sequence, so it may reflect a read error. The chain combines TRBV18 with TRBJ1-1; D possibly corresponds to TRBD1 (6 bases). Germline lookup yields CDR1 KGHSH and CDR2 LQKENI. The CDR3 length is 13 residues. The CDR3 region has the DNA TGTGCCAGCTCACCTCAGGGGAACGCTGAAGCTTTCTTT. Translation: CASSPQGNAEAFF.

This clonotype showed up just a few times. This rearrangement joins TRBV19 to TRBJ1-2, with a possible D match to TRBD1 (5 bases). Germline V gene data show CDR1 as LNHDA and CDR2 as SQIVND (reference sequence). The CDR3 length is 14 residues. V was trimmed by 3 bases and J by 4 bases, leaving 12 bases between them. The CDR3 loop reads CASSIGRAAYGYTF. The CDR3 DNA is TGTGCCAGTAGTATCGGCAGGGCCGCCTATGGCTACACCTTC.

The table lists this clonotype with many counts. The chain recombines TRBV28 with TRBJ1-4; D gene unclear. This CDR3 is 15 amino acids long. Trimming stripped 10 bases from V and 3 bases from J, with 18 bases between. The germline CDR1 and CDR2 sequences are MDHEN and SYDVKM. The CDR3 nucleotides read TGTGCCACCATAAACCACGGTGGTGCTAATGAAAAACTGTTTTTT. It encodes CATINHGGANEKLFF.

The V gene is TRBV9, the J gene TRBJ2-7, with 12 bases fitting TRBD2. There are 15 residues in the CDR3. Losses at the gene ends were 3 bases for V and 6 bases for J; bases not matched to a gene: 7. The germline V gene encodes CDR1 SGDLS and CDR2 YYNGEE. The chain's CDR3 is CASSADGLAGFEQYF. The CDR3 nucleotides are TGTGCCAGCAGCGCGGACGGACTAGCGGGATTCGAGCAGTACTTC.

This clonotype was observed many times. The chain joins TRBV28 to TRBJ2-5; D gene ambiguous. The germline V and J ends were trimmed by 10 bases and 2 bases, with 5 bases remaining between them. The germline CDR1 and CDR2 sequences are MDHEN and SYDVKM. This CDR3 is 10 amino acids long. The chain's CDR3 is CATKQETQYF. For the CDR3, the DNA is TGTGCCACCAAACAAGAGACCCAGTACTTC.

In its sample, this clonotype was seen many times. V is TRBV7-9 and J is TRBJ2-1; 9 nucleotides match TRBD1. V was clipped by 5 bases and J by 4 bases; unmatched bases: 6. The length of the CDR3 is 15 residues. CDR1 is SEHNR, CDR2 FQNEAQ, per germline (reference sequence). Written as DNA, the CDR3 is TGTGCCAGCAGCCCAGGACAGGGGACGTACAATGAGCAGTTCTTC. Translated, it gives CASSPGQGTYNEQFF.

This clonotype has more than one count but fewer than ten. The chain carries TRBV7-8 and TRBJ2-7; maybe TRBD2 (6 bases). Trimming took 2 bases from V and 2 from J, leaving 19 bases between them. This CDR3 comprises 17 residues. CDR1 SGHVS and CDR2 FQNEAQ come from the germline V gene. CDR3 coding DNA: TGTGCCAGCAGCTTATCGGATATAGCGGACCTGGCCTACGAGCAGTACTTC. Residues: CASSLSDIADLAYEQYF.

This clonotype was observed a handful of times. The V gene is TRBV5-1, the J gene TRBJ2-1; tentatively, D is TRBD1 (5 bases). From germline, CDR1 is SGHRS and CDR2 YFSETQ. Trimming cost V 0 bases and J 3 bases, with 16 bases left between them. The CDR3 extends over 17 amino acids. The CDR3 sequence is CASSLGTTGIHYNEQFF. The CDR3 nucleotides read TGCGCCAGCAGCTTGGGAACAACAGGTATACACTACAATGAGCAGTTCTTC.

This sequence joins TRBV18 and TRBJ2-7; the match to TRBD2 covers 7 bases. From germline, CDR1 is KGHSH and CDR2 LQKENI. This CDR3 contains 12 residues. J was trimmed by 8 bases and V by 3 bases; bases with no gene match: 4. CDR3 sequence: CASSPDGGKQYF. The CDR3, as DNA: TGTGCCAGCTCACCCGACGGGGGGAAGCAGTACTTC.

The table lists this clonotype with many counts. The CDR3 sequence is CASSYRPGTSGRGFYNEQFF. DNA for the CDR3: TGTGCCAGCAGTTACCGCCCCGGGACTAGCGGGAGAGGGTTTTACAATGAGCAGTTCTTC. The J gene is TRBJ2-1, the V gene TRBV6-2 or TRBV6-3; 14 nucleotides agree with TRBD2. Losses at the gene ends were 2 bases for V and 4 bases for J; bases not matched to a gene: 13. Germline-derived CDR1 and CDR2 are MNHEY and SVGEGT. The length of the CDR3 is 20 residues.

The J gene is TRBJ2-7, the V gene TRBV5-5; D remains ambiguous. V gave up 5 bases and J gave up 4 bases, with 7 bases separating them. CDR1 is SGHKS, CDR2 YYEKEE, per germline (reference sequence). The CDR3 is 11 amino acids. The CDR3 DNA reads as TGTGCCAGCAGAATACAGTACGAGCAGTACTTC. Encoded protein: CASRIQYEQYF.

This chain links TRBV11-2 with TRBJ2-2; D gene ambiguous. V was pared by 5 bases and J by 2 bases, with 15 bases between. This CDR3 comprises 16 residues. Looked up from germline, CDR1 is SGHAT and CDR2 is FQNNGV. DNA of the CDR3: TGTGCCAGCAGCCAAGATAGGCGGCCTAACACCGGGGAGCTGTTTTTT. It specifies CASSQDRRPNTGELFF. The full variable domain, completed using reference TRBV11-2 and TRBJ2-2, is EAGVAQSPRYKIIEKRQSVAFWCNPISGHATLYWYQQILGQGPKLLIQFQNNGVVDDSQLPKDRFSAERLKGVDSTLKIQPAKLEDSAVYLCASSQDRRPNTGELFFGEGSRLTVL.

The sample holds one count of this clonotype. This may come from a read error, since a much larger clone is one base off. V is TRBV7-9 and J is TRBJ2-1, with a weak D call TRBD2 (6 bases). The CDR3 spans 15 residues. The germline CDR1 and CDR2 sequences are SEHNR and FQNEAQ (reference sequence). As DNA, the CDR3 is TGTGTCAGCAGCTTAGATCGTAGCGGCTACAATGAGCAGTTCTTC. Its translation is CVSSLDRSGYNEQFF. The variable domain in full, with the rest retrieved from reference TRBV7-9 and TRBJ2-1, is DTGVSQNPRHKITKRGQNVTFRCDPISEHNRLYWYRQTLGQGPEFLTYFQNEAQLEKSRLLSDRFSAERPKGSFSTLEIQRTEQGDSAMYLCVSSLDRSGYNEQFFGPGTRLTVL.

The table lists this clonotype with many counts. V is TRBV7-2 and J is TRBJ1-2, with TRBD1 as a possible D gene (6 bases). Germline V gene sequence: CDR1 SGHTA, CDR2 FQGNSA. V lost 2 bases and J 3 bases, leaving 13 bases between the germline ends. This CDR3 has 15 residues. The CDR3 nucleotides are TGTGCCAGCAGCTTATTAAATGGGGGCGACTATGGCTACACCTTC. Its protein product is CASSLLNGGDYGYTF.

This clonotype showed up many times. The chain joins TRBV20-1 to TRBJ2-1; no firm D call. Per the germline V gene, CDR1 is DFQATT and CDR2 is SNEGSKA (reference sequence). This CDR3 is built from 10 residues. V was shortened by 3 bases and J by 8 bases, with 5 bases between the two germline ends. In DNA, the CDR3 is TGCAGTGCTAGGGGCCATGAGCAGTTCTTC. Its protein is CSARGHEQFF.

The chain recombines TRBV29-1 with TRBJ2-7, with unresolved D. V lost 3 bases to trimming and J lost 0 bases, with 9 bases between them. The germline gives CDR1 SQVTM, CDR2 ANQGSEA. The CDR3 contains 13 residues. CDR3 bases: TGCAGCGTTGAGGGCCAGTCCTCCTACGAGCAGTACTTC. Its protein product is CSVEGQSSYEQYF.

The chain combines TRBV6-2 or TRBV6-3 with TRBJ2-7; D is possibly TRBD2 (5 bases). The germline gives CDR1 MNHEY, CDR2 SVGEGT. CDR3 length: 16 amino acids. With 5 bases removed from V and 2 bases from J, the gap between germline ends came to 19 bases. For the CDR3, the DNA is TGTGCCAGCAGTGATGGTCTACGCAGCGGCACCTACGAGCAGTACTTC. This encodes CASSDGLRSGTYEQYF.

To note about this clonotype: A read error may be the cause here, since a much bigger clone is one base away. This CDR3 reads CASSPGQGEADTQYF. The CDR3 nucleotides are TGCGCCAGCAGCCCAGGACAGGGGGAGGCAGATACGCAGTATTTT. J is TRBJ2-3 and V is TRBV5-1, with 10 bases fitting TRBD1. The CDR3 contains 15 residues. J gave up 4 bases and V 4 bases, and 6 bases lay outside the gene matches. Looked up from germline, CDR1 is SGHRS and CDR2 is YFSETQ. The whole variable domain, filled in from reference TRBV5-1 and TRBJ2-3, reads KAGVTQTPRYLIKTRGQQVTLSCSPISGHRSVSWYQQTPGQGLQFLFEYFSETQRNKGNFPGRFSGRQFSNSRSEMNVSTLELGDSALYLCASSPGQGEADTQYFGPGTRLTVL.